The entry below gives a single TCR beta chain sequence along with its context. CDR1 is SGHRS, CDR2 YFSETQ, per germline. V lost 1 base and J lost 5, with 12 bases in between. The CDR3 is 14 amino acids. This record comes from a study of T cells after yellow fever vaccination. TCRdb independently ran MiXCR on the 5' RACE reads; one entry per CDR3 protein. The sample has some 420,000 distinct CDR3 sequences, approximately 18% seen once. Sample: PBMCs, taken before the yellow fever booster vaccination. This sequence joins TRBV5-1 and TRBJ2-5; D ambiguous. The clonotype comes from a man in his late teens or twenties who received the YFV17D yellow fever vaccine. CDR3 region: CASSLLPGGETQYF. DNA for the CDR3: TGCGCCAGCAGCTTGTTACCAGGCGGCGAGACCCAGTACTTC. Full variable domain (remainder filled in from reference TRBV5-1 and TRBJ2-5): KAGVTQTPRYLIKTRGQQVTLSCSPISGHRSVSWYQQTPGQGLQFLFEYFSETQRNKGNFPGRFSGRQFSNSRSEMNVSTLELGDSALYLCASSLLPGGETQYFGPGTRLLVL.